Included here is one T cell receptor beta chain sequence, with context. Its antigen is as yet unknown. Russia was home to the donors, healthy Caucasian individuals aged roughly 6 to 90. Each donor gave approximately 9.5 milliliters of peripheral blood. PBMCs, at least 6.5 million per sample, were isolated. This specimen comes from a study of blood T cells in healthy people across ages. CDR1 is DFQATT, CDR2 SNEGSKA, per germline (reference sequence). The CDR3 covers 14 residues. Unmatched junction bases numbered 11, after V lost 3 bases and J lost 11 bases. Overall study findings and caveats: Changes seen in expanded clonotypes were possibly confounded by donor CMV status left unknown.

The second PCR ran about 6 to 12 cycles with a sample-barcoded 5' primer and J-beta primers. Using its own MiXCR run on the 5' RACE reads, TCRdb lists one record per CDR3 protein. The sample yields around 1,100,000 distinct CDR3 sequences, 35% to 45% seen once. The TCR comes from a man aged 18 to 30 in good health. J is TRBJ2-5 and V is TRBV20-1; 11 nucleotides line up with TRBD2. Sequenced sample: blood. CDR3 residues: CSASTSGGRYEQYF. As DNA, the CDR3 is TGCAGTGCTAGTACTAGCGGGGGTCGGTATGAGCAGTACTTC.